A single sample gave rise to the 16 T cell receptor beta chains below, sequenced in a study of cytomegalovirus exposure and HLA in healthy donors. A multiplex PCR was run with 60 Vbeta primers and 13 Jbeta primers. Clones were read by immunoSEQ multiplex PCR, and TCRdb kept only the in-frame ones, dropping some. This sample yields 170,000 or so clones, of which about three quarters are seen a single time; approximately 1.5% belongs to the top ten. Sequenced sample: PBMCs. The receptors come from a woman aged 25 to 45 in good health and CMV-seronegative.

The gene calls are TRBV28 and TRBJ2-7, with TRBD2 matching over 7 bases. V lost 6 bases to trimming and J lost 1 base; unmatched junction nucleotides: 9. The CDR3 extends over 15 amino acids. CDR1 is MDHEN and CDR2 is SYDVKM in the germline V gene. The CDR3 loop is CASSPRGVPSYEQYF. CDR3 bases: TGTGCCAGCAGCCCCCGGGGGGTTCCTTCCTACGAGCAGTACTTC.

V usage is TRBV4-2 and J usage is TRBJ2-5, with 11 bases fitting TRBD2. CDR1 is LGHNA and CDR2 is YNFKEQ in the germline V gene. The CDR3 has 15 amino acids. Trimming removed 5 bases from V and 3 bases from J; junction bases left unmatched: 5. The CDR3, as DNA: TGTGCCAGCAGCGATCCGGGACTAGCGGAAGAGACCCAGTACTTC. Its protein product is CASSDPGLAEETQYF.

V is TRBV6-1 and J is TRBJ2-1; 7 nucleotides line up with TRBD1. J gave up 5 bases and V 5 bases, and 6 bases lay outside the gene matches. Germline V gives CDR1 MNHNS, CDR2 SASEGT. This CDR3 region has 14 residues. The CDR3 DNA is TGTGCCAGCAGTCAGGACAGGAGGAACAATGAGCAGTTCTTC. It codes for CASSQDRRNNEQFF.

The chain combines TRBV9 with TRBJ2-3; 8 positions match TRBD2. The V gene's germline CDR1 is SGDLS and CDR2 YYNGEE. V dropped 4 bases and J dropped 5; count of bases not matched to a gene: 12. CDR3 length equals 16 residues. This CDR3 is CASSSRGSGVGDTQYF. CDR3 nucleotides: TGTGCCAGCAGCTCGCGGGGTAGCGGGGTTGGAGATACGCAGTATTTT. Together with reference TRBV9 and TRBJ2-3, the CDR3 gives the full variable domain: DSGVTQTPKHLITATGQRVTLRCSPRSGDLSVYWYQQSLDQGLQFLIQYYNGEERAKGNILERFSAQQFPDLHSELNLSSLELGDSALYFCASSSRGSGVGDTQYFGPGTRLTVL.

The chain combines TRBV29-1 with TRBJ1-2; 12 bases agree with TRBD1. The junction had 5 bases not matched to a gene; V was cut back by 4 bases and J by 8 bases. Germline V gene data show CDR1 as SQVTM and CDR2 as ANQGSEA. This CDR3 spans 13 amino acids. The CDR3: CSVGGQGAGGYTF. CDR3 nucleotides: TGCAGCGTTGGGGGACAGGGGGCTGGAGGCTACACCTTC.

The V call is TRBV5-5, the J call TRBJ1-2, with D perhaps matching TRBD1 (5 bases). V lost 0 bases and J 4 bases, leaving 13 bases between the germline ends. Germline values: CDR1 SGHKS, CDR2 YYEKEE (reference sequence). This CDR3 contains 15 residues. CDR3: CASSLGQGGSYGYTF. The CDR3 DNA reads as TGTGCCAGCAGCTTGGGCCAGGGAGGATCCTATGGCTACACCTTC.

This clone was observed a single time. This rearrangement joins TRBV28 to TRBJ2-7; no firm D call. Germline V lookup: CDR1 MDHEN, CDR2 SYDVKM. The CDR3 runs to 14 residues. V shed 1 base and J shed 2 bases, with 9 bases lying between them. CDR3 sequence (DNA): TGTGCCAGCAGTTTATTGAGAGGCACCTACGAGCAGTACTTC. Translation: CASSLLRGTYEQYF.

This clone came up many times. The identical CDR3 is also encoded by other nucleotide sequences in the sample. CDR3 in DNA: TGTGCCAGCAGCGAACCGGACAGGGATGATCAGCCCCAGCATTTT. Translating it yields CASSEPDRDDQPQHF. This rearrangement joins TRBV2 to TRBJ1-5, with 8 bases fitting TRBD1. From germline, CDR1 is SNHLY and CDR2 FYNNEI. The ends lost 6 bases at V and 5 bases at J; junction bases unmatched: 9. The CDR3 covers 15 residues.

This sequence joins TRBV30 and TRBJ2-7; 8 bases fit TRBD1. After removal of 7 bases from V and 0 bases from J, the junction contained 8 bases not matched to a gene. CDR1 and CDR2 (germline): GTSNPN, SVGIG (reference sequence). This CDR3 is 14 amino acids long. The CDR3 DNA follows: TGTGCCTCCGAGAGGGGACAGGTCTCCTACGAGCAGTACTTC. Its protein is CASERGQVSYEQYF.

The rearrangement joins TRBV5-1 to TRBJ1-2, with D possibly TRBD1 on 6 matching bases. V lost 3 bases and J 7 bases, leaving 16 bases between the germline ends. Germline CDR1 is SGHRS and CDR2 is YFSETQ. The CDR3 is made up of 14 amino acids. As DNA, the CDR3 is TGCGCCAGCAGCTCAGAGGGGGGGCCTGCTGGCTACACCTTC. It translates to CASSSEGGPAGYTF.

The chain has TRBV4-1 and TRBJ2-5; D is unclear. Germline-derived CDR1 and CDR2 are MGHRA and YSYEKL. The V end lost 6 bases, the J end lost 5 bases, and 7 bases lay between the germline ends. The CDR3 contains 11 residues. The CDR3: CASRFMETQYF. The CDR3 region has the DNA TGCGCCAGCAGATTCATGGAGACCCAGTACTTC.

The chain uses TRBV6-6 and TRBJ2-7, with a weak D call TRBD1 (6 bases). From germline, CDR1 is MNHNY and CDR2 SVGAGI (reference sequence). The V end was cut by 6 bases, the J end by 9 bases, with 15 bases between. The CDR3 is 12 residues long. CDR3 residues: CASRSTGWRQYF. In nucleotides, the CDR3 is TGTGCCAGCAGATCAACAGGGTGGAGGCAGTACTTC.

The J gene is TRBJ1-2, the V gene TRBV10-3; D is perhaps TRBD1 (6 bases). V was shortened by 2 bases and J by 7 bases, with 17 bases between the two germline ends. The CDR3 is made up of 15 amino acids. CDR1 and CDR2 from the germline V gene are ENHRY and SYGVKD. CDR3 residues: CAISEEGQNVGGYTF. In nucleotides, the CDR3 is TGTGCCATCAGTGAGGAAGGACAGAACGTCGGTGGCTACACCTTC.

In DNA form, the CDR3 reads TGTGCCAGCAGCCCCACACCTGCCTACAATGAGCAGTTCTTC. It specifies CASSPTPAYNEQFF. The gene calls are TRBV9 and TRBJ2-1; no clear D. V was pared by 4 bases and J by 2 bases, with 10 bases between. This CDR3 region has 14 residues. CDR1 is SGDLS, CDR2 YYNGEE, per germline.

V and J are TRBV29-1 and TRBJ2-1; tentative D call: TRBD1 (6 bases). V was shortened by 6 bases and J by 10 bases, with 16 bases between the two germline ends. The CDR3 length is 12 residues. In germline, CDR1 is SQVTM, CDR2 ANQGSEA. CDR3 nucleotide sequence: TGCAGCGTCTCTCCGGGACATGAGGAGCAGTTCTTC. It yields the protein CSVSPGHEEQFF.

CDR3: CASSLASTYEQYF. In DNA form, the CDR3 reads TGTGCCAGCAGTCTAGCGTCCACGTACGAGCAGTACTTC. V is TRBV11-1 and J is TRBJ2-7; weak D call: TRBD2 (6 bases). V was trimmed by 6 bases and J by 4 bases, leaving 13 bases between them. The CDR3 consists of 13 residues. The germline V gene encodes CDR1 SGHAT and CDR2 FQDESV (reference sequence). Combining the CDR3 with reference TRBV11-1 and TRBJ2-7 gives the whole variable domain EAEVAQSPRYKITEKSQAVAFWCDPISGHATLYWYRQILGQGPELLVQFQDESVVDDSQLPKDRFSAERLKGVDSTLKIQPAELGDSAMYLCASSLASTYEQYFGPGTRLTVT.